Listed below are T cell receptor beta chains from one sample, sequenced in a study of human T cells and chemical hapten exposure. TCRdb reprocessed the RACE reads via MiXCR and lists one record per CDR3 protein. The sample lists 50,000 to 65,000 distinct CDR3 sequences, about 7% occurring once. The specimen was whole blood, collected in connection with sensitization to the hapten diphenylcyclopropenone (DPC). These receptors were taken from a woman in her thirties with alopecia areata. Some clones in this sample may be carry-over from other donors' samples. The CDR3 runs from the conserved cysteine through the conserved F or W. The D gene is left open where the match is weak. Only some rows state a clone size, as once, few, many or a class for expanded clones.

NA	many	TRBJ2-2	TRBV6-6	TGTGCCAGCAGCTTATGGGGGCTCCAGTCCGGGGAGCTGTTTTTT	CASSLWGLQSGELFF
TRBD1	many	TRBJ1-3	TRBV12-3/TRBV12-4	TGTGCCAGCAGTCGGACAGGGGGCTCGGGAAACACCATATATTTT	CASSRTGGSGNTIYF
TRBD1	NA	TRBJ2-7	TRBV30	TGTGCCTGGAGACAGGGGACCTACGAGCAGTACTTC	CAWRQGTYEQYF
TRBD1	many	TRBJ2-6	TRBV10-3	TGTGCCATCAGTGTCAGGGGGTCTGGGGCCAACGTCCTGACTTTC	CAISVRGSGANVLTF
TRBD2	many	TRBJ2-1	TRBV10-3	TGTGCCATCAGCCAAAATAGCGGGGACAACAATGAGCAGTTCTTC	CAISQNSGDNNEQFF
TRBD1	many	TRBJ2-3	TRBV29-1	TGCAGCGTTCCCTACCCGACAGGGATAAGGGCAGATACGCAGTATTTT	CSVPYPTGIRADTQYF
NA	many	TRBJ2-3	TRBV14	TGTGCCAGCAGCCTTTTTACAAATACGCAGTATTTT	CASSLFTNTQYF
NA	many	TRBJ2-7	TRBV30	TGTGCCTGGAGTGTTAGCTACGAGCAGTACTTC	CAWSVSYEQYF
NA	many	TRBJ1-2	TRBV7-6	TGTGCCAGCAGCCTCGGGGCTTCTGGCTACACCTTC	CASSLGASGYTF
NA	many	TRBJ1-2	TRBV7-2	TGTGCCAGCAGCTCCAACCCGGGCTACTATGGCTACACCTTC	CASSSNPGYYGYTF
NA	many	TRBJ2-3	TRBV29-1	TGCAGCGTTGAAGGGGGGCCTAGCCCCAACACAGATACGCAGTATTTT	CSVEGGPSPNTDTQYF
NA	few	TRBJ2-3	TRBV5-1	TGCGCCAGCAGCTTGGTTGGGGCTTTGGATACGCAGTATTTT	CASSLVGALDTQYF
NA	many	TRBJ2-7	TRBV7-9	TGTGCCAGCAGCCAACTCTTCTACGAGCAGTACTTC	CASSQLFYEQYF
NA	many	TRBJ1-1	TRBV5-1	TGCGCCAGCAGCTTAGGGGGATCCGCAACTTTAGAAGCTTTCTTT	CASSLGGSATLEAFF
TRBD1	many	TRBJ2-5	TRBV10-3	TGTGCCATCAGTGAGATCGGACAGGGGGCGTATAGGGAGACCCAGTACTTC	CAISEIGQGAYRETQYF
NA	many	TRBJ2-6	TRBV25-1	TGTGCCAGCAGTGAATCTGTCTCTGGGGCCAACGTCCTGACTTTC	CASSESVSGANVLTF